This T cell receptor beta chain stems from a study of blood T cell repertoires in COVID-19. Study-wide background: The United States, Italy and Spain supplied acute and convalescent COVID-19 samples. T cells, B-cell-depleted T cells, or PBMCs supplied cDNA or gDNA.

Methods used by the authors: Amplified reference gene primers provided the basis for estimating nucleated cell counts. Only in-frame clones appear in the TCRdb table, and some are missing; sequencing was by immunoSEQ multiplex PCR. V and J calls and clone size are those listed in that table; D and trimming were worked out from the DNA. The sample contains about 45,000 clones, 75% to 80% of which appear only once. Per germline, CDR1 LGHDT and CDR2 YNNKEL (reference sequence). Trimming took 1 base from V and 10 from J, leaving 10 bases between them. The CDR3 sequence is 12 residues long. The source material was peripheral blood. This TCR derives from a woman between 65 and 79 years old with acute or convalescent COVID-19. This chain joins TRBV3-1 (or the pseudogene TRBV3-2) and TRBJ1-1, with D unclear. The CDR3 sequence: CASSQGPGGAFF. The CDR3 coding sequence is TGTGCCAGCAGCCAAGGGCCTGGAGGAGCTTTCTTT.